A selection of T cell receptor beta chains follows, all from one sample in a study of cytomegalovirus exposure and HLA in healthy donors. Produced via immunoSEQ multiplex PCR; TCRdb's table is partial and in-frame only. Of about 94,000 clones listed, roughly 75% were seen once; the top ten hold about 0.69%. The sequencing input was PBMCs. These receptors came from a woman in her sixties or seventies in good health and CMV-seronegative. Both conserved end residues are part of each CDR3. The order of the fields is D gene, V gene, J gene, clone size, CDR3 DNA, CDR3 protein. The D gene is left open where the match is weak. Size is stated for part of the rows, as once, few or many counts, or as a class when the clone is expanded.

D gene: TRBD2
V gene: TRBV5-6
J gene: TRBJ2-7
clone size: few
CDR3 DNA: TGTGCCAGCAGCGTGTGGACTAGCGGGAGGGAGCAGTACTTC
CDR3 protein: CASSVWTSGREQYF

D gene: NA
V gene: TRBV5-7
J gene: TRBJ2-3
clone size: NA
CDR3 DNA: TGTGCCAGCAGCCCGGGATGGGTCACAGATACGCAGTATTTT
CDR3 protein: CASSPGWVTDTQYF

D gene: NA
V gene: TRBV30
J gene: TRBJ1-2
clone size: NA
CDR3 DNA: TGTGCCTGGAGTGACAGGGACTATGGCTACACCTTC
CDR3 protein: CAWSDRDYGYTF

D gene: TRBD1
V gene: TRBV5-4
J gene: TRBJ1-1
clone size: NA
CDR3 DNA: TGTGCCAGCAGCGGGGACAGGGGGCCGGGGTCTGAAGCTTTCTTT
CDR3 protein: CASSGDRGPGSEAFF

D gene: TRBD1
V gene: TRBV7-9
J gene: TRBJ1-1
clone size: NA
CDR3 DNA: TGTGCCAGCAGCGGTACAGGGGAGGAAGCTTTCTTT
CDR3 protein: CASSGTGEEAFF

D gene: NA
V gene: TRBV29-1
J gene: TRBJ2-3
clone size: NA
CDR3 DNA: TGCAGCGTCTCCGCCCTCGGGACATCCGGAATCACAGATACGCAGTATTTT
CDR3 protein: CSVSALGTSGITDTQYF

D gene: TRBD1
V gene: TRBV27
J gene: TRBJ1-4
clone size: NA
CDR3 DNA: TGTGCCAGCAGTCATAACAGGGGAACTAATGAAAAACTGTTTTTT
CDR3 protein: CASSHNRGTNEKLFF

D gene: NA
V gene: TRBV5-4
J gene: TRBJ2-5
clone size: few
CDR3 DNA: TGTGCCAGCAGCCTTATGGGGGCCCAAGAGACCCAGTACTTC
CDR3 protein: CASSLMGAQETQYF

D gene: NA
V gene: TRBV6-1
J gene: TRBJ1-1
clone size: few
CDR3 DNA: TGTGCCAGCCCCGGGGGATGGAGGACTGAAGCTTTCTTT
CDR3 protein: CASPGGWRTEAFF

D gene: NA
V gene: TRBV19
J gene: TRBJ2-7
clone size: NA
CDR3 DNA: TGTGCCAGTAGAGGATTCCAGGGTTACGAGCAGTACTTC
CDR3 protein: CASRGFQGYEQYF

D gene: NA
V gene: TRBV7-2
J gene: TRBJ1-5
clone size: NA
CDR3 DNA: TGTGCCAGCAGCTTAGCCCGGTATAGCAATCAGCCCCAGCATTTT
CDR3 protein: CASSLARYSNQPQHF

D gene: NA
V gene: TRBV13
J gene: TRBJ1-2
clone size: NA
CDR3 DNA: TGTGCCAGCAGCTCCGGGGGAGCCCCCAAAGCTAACTATGGCTACACCTTC
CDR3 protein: CASSSGGAPKANYGYTF

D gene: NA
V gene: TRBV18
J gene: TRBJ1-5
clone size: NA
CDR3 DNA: TGTGCCAGCTCACCGCGAGGAAAGGATTATCAGCCCCAGCATTTT
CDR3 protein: CASSPRGKDYQPQHF

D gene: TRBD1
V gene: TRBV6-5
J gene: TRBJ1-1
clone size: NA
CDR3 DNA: TGTGCCAGCACCGGAATGGGGACAGGGAACACTGAAGCTTTCTTT
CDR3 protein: CASTGMGTGNTEAFF

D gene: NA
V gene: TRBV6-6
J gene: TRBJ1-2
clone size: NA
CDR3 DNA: TGTGCCAGCACCAAGGTTCGGGATGGCTACACCTTC
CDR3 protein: CASTKVRDGYTF

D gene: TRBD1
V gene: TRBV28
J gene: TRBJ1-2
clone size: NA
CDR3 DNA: TGTGCCAGCACCCCGGGACAGGGGGCAGAAGGCTACACCTTC
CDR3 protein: CASTPGQGAEGYTF

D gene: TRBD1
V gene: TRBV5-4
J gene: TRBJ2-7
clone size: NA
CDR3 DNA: TGTGCCAGCAGCCGGGGGACAGGGTCTACCTACGAGCAGTACTTC
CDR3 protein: CASSRGTGSTYEQYF

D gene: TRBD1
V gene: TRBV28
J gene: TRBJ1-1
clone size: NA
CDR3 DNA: TGTGCCAGCCTAGGACAGGCCCTCCGAGGCACTGAAGCTTTCTTT
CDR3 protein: CASLGQALRGTEAFF

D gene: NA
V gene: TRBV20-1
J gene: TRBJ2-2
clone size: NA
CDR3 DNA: TGCAGTGCGGACTCTTACGGGGAGCTGTTTTTT
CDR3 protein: CSADSYGELFF

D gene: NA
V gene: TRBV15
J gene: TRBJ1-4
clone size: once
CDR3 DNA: TGTGCCACCAGCAGATCAGGGGCAACTAATGAAAAACTGTTTTTT
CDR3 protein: CATSRSGATNEKLFF

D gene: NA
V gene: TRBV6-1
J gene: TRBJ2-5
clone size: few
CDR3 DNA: TGTGCCAGCAGCCCGGTCCGAGTCCAAGAGACCCAGTACTTC
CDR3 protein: CASSPVRVQETQYF

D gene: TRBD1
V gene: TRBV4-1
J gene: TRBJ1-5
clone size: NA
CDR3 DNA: TGCGCCAGCAGCCTAAGGACAGGAGGCAATCAGCCCCAGCATTTT
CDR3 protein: CASSLRTGGNQPQHF

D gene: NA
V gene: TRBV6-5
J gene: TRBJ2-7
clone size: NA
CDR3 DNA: TGTGCCAGCAGAGAGAACTCCTACGAGCAGTACTTC
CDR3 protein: CASRENSYEQYF

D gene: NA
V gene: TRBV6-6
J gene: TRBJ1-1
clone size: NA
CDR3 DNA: TGTGCCAGCAGTTACCACCAACAGCTGAACACTGAAGCTTTCTTT
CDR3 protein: CASSYHQQLNTEAFF

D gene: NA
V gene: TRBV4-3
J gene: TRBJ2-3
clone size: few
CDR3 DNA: TGCGCCAGCAGCCAAGGAGGGAGTAGGGATACGCAGTATTTT
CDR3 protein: CASSQGGSRDTQYF

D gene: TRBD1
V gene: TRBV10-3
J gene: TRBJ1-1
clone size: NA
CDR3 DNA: TGTGCCATCAGTGACCCTGGGACAGGGGCAGAAGCTTTCTTT
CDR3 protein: CAISDPGTGAEAFF

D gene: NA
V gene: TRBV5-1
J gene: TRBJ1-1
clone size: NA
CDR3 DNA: TGCGCCAGCAGGGGGGGGGACACGAACACTGAAGCTTTCTTT
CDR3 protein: CASRGGDTNTEAFF

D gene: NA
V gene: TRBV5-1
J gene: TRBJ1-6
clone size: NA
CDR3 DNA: TGCGCCAGCAAGTACACCCTTGATTCACCCCTCCACTTT
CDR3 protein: CASKYTLDSPLHF

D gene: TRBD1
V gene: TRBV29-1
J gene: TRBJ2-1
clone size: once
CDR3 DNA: TGCAGCGTTAACGGCGGCCTGGACAGGACATACAATGAGCAGTTCTTC
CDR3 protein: CSVNGGLDRTYNEQFF

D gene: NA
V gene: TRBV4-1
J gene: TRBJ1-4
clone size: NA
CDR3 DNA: TGCGCCAGCAGCCAAGAACAGGGCGAAAAACTGTTTTTT
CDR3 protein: CASSQEQGEKLFF

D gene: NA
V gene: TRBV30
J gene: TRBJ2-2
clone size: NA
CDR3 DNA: TGTGCCTGGAGTGCCCGTCGCACCGGGGAGCTGTTTTTT
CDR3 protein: CAWSARRTGELFF

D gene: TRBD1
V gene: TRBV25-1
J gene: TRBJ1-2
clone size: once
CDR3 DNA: TGTGCCAGCAGCCGGGACAGGGAAGGCCTAATCTATGGCTACACCTTC
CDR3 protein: CASSRDREGLIYGYTF

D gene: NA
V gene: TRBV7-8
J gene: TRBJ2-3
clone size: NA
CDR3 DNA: TGTGCCAGCAGCTACTTTACGGGGTCGCAGTATTTT
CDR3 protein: CASSYFTGSQYF

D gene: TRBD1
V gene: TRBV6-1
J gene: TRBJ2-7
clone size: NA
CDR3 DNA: TGTGCCAGCAGTCGACAGGGGTTGAGTGAGCAGTACTTC
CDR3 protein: CASSRQGLSEQYF

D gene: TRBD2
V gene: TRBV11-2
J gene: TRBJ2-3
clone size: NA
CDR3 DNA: TGTGCCAGCAGCTTAGGAAAACTAGCGGGCGTCACAGATACGCAGTATTTT
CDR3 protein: CASSLGKLAGVTDTQYF

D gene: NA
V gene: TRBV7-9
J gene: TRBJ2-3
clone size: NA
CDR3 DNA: TGTGCCAGCAGCTTAAGGATAGGGGGGGACACAGATACGCAGTATTTT
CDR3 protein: CASSLRIGGDTDTQYF

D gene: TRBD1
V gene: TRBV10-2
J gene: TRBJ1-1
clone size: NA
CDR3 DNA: TGCGCCAGCAGTGAGTCGGACAGGGCGGGGAGCACTGAAGCTTTCTTT
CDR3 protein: CASSESDRAGSTEAFF

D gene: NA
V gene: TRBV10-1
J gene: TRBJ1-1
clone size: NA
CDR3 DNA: TGCGCCAGCAGTGGTCCAGGGATGATGAACACTGAAGCTTTCTTT
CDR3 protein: CASSGPGMMNTEAFF

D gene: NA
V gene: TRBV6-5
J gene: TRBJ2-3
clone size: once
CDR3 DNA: TGTGCCAGCAGTTACTCCCTAGGCGCAGATACGCAGTATTTT
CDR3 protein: CASSYSLGADTQYF

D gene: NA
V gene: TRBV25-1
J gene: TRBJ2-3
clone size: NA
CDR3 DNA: TGTGCCAGCAGTGAATGGCGTCAGGGTCTGGATACGCAGTATTTT
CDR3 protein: CASSEWRQGLDTQYF

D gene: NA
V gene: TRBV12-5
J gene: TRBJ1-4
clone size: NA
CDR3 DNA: TGTGCTAGTGGTACCCGGACAGACAATGAAAAACTGTTTTTT
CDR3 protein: CASGTRTDNEKLFF

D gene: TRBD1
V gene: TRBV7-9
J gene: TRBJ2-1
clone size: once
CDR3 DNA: TGTGCCAGCAGCTGGCCGGGACAGGGAAACAATGAGCAGTTCTTC
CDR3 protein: CASSWPGQGNNEQFF

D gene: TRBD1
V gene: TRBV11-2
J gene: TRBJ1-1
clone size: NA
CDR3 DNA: TGTGCCAGCAGCTCGCTCAGGGGGCGCTTGGACACTGAAGCTTTCTTT
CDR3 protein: CASSSLRGRLDTEAFF

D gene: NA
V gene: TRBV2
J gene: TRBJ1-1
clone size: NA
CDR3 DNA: TGTGCCAGCAAGGAGGTTCGGGGGTCCAACACTGAAGCTTTCTTT
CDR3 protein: CASKEVRGSNTEAFF

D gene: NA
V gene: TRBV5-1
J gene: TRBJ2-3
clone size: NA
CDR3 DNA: TGCGCCAGCAGCTCCCAACCCTCCTCTCACGGGGAAATCACAGATACGCAGTATTTT
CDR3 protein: CASSSQPSSHGEITDTQYF

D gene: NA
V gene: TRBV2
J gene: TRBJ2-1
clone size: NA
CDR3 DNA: TGTGCCAGCAGTGAATCGGGGGCCTACAATGAGCAGTTCTTC
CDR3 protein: CASSESGAYNEQFF

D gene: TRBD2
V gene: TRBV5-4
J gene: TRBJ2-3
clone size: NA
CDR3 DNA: TGTGCCAGCAGCTCTTTGACTAGCGGGGCGGTAGATACGCAGTATTTT
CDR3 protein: CASSSLTSGAVDTQYF

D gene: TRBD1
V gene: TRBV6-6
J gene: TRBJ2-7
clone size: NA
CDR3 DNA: TGTGCCAGCAATTCCGGGACAGGGTCCTACGAGCAGTACTTC
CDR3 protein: CASNSGTGSYEQYF